This paragraph covers one T cell receptor beta chain sequence. This PCR relied on a set of 60 Vbeta primers and 13 Jbeta primers. Sequencing used immunoSEQ multiplex PCR; TCRdb keeps in-frame clones, though not all of them. The sample includes some 120,000 clones. This entry is derived from a study of cytomegalovirus exposure and HLA in healthy donors. The CDR3 extends over 15 amino acids. Trimming removed 5 bases at V and 2 bases at J, with 16 bases between. Germline V gene sequence: CDR1 SGHTA, CDR2 FQGNSA. Sample: PBMCs. The sequence was collected from a man aged 18 to 30 in good health and CMV-seronegative. The rearrangement uses TRBV7-2 and TRBJ2-7; no definite D call. The CDR3 spells CASSLRHEIAYEQYF. The CDR3 coding sequence is TGTGCCAGCAGCCTCAGACACGAGATCGCCTACGAGCAGTACTTC.